Listed here are 23 T cell receptor beta chains from one sample, sequenced in a study of blood T cell repertoires in COVID-19. The method was immunoSEQ multiplex PCR; TCRdb's version includes in-frame clones alone and lacks a portion of them. Of 200,000 to 300,000 clones listed, around four fifths are singletons. The source material was peripheral blood. Receptor source: a man aged 55 to 69 with acute or convalescent COVID-19.

This clone appeared once. The chain is built from TRBV6-5 and TRBJ1-4; D may be TRBD1 (6 bases). This CDR3 is built from 14 residues. Germline V gene data show CDR1 as MNHEY and CDR2 as SVGAGI. The germline V and J ends were trimmed by 8 bases and 4 bases, with 14 bases remaining between them. The CDR3 sequence is CASRRGGGNEKLFF. In nucleotides, the CDR3 is TGTGCCAGCCGGAGGGGGGGAGGTAATGAAAAACTGTTTTTT.

The chain employs TRBV5-1 and TRBJ2-5, with a possible D match to TRBD2 (5 bases). There are 14 residues in the CDR3. With 4 bases removed from V and 0 bases from J, the gap between germline ends came to 10 bases. Germline CDR1 reads SGHRS; CDR2 reads YFSETQ. CDR3 sequence (DNA): TGCGCCAGCAGCCCGTCCGGGAACCAAGAGACCCAGTACTTC. It encodes CASSPSGNQETQYF.

V is TRBV5-6 and J is TRBJ1-1; D is unclear. In germline, CDR1 is SGHDT, CDR2 YYEEEE. This CDR3 contains 11 residues. Trimming left V 5 bases short and J 4 bases short, with 6 bases between. CDR3 DNA sequence: TGTGCCAGCAGTTCCCTCACTGAAGCTTTCTTT. Amino acid sequence: CASSSLTEAFF.

CDR3 nucleotide sequence: TGTGCCAGCCAGGAGACAGGCCGTGGGGGTGGCTACACCTTC. The encoded protein is CASQETGRGGGYTF. The genes are TRBV28 and TRBJ1-2; D might be TRBD1 (6 bases). CDR1 and CDR2 from the germline V gene are MDHEN and SYDVKM. The CDR3 covers 14 residues. Trimming removed 8 bases at V and 7 bases at J, with 20 bases between.

The chain is built from TRBV5-1 and TRBJ2-3; weak D call: TRBD1 (6 bases). V dropped 4 bases and J dropped 0 bases, with 12 bases sitting between them. Germline assignment: CDR1 SGHRS and CDR2 YFSETQ. The CDR3 spans 15 residues. DNA of the CDR3: TGCGCCAGCAGCCCGAGGGGGAGTAGCACAGATACGCAGTATTTT. It yields the protein CASSPRGSSTDTQYF.

With respect to this clone: In the same sample, other DNA sequences code for this CDR3. The V gene is TRBV19, the J gene TRBJ1-2; 7 positions agree with TRBD1. Germline V gene lookup returns CDR1 LNHDA and CDR2 SQIVND (reference sequence). This CDR3 is built from 13 residues. V gave up 6 bases and J gave up 2 bases; unmatched junction bases: 3. CDR3 sequence (DNA): TGTGCCAGTAGGACAGGGTTGAACTATGGCTACACCTTC. Its translation is CASRTGLNYGYTF. Variable domain in full (rest from reference TRBV19 and TRBJ1-2): DGGITQSPKYLFRKEGQNVTLSCEQNLNHDAMYWYRQDPGQGLRLIYYSQIVNDFQKGDIAEGYSVSREKKESFPLTVTSAQKNPTAFYLCASRTGLNYGYTFGSGTRLTVV.

The chain combines TRBV25-1 with TRBJ2-3; the match to TRBD2 covers 15 bases. Germline V gene lookup returns CDR1 MGHDK and CDR2 SYGVNS. V lost 2 bases to trimming and J lost 2 bases; unmatched junction nucleotides: 5. This CDR3 has 18 residues. The CDR3 nucleotides read TGTGCCAGCAGTGAAGGAGGGACTAGCGGGGGGCCCACAGATACGCAGTATTTT. This codes for CASSEGGTSGGPTDTQYF. Full variable domain (missing parts from reference TRBV25-1 and TRBJ2-3): EADIYQTPRYLVIGTGKKITLECSQTMGHDKMYWYQQDPGMELHLIHYSYGVNSTEKGDLSSESTVSRIRTEHFPLTLESARPSHTSQYLCASSEGGTSGGPTDTQYFGPGTRLTVL.

About this clone: At one of its ends the junction is not consistent with the germline gene, which may arise from a read error. This chain connects TRBV5-1 to TRBJ2-3; tentatively, D is TRBD2 (7 bases). Germline loops: CDR1 SGHRS, CDR2 YFSETQ. The CDR3 loop spans 14 amino acids. CDR3 coding DNA: TGCGCCAGCAGCTTGGAGGGGGGGTCCAATGGGCGGAATTTT. As protein: CASSLEGGSNGRNF.

The V gene is TRBV7-9, the J gene TRBJ2-3; 9 nucleotides align to TRBD1. Germline trimming cut 3 bases from V and 5 bases from J; bases unmatched to any gene: 6. Per germline, CDR1 SEHNR and CDR2 FQNEAQ (reference sequence). The length of the CDR3 is 15 residues. In DNA, the CDR3 is TGTGCCAGCAGCTTTCAGGGACAGGGAAGAGATACGCAGTATTTT. It is translated as CASSFQGQGRDTQYF.

This rearrangement joins TRBV19 to TRBJ1-3, with a weak D call TRBD1 (6 bases). The CDR3 is 12 amino acids. Germline values: CDR1 LNHDA, CDR2 SQIVND (reference sequence). Trimming stripped 11 bases from V and 4 bases from J, with 12 bases between. Here the CDR3 reads CAGEGTGNTIYF. DNA of the CDR3: TGTGCCGGCGAGGGGACAGGAAACACCATATATTTT.

This clone was counted a single time. This chain connects TRBV12-5 to TRBJ2-4; D may be TRBD2 (5 bases). The CDR3 has 13 amino acids. V lost 3 bases and J lost 9, with 12 bases in between. The germline V gene encodes CDR1 LGHNT and CDR2 FRNRAP. The CDR3 is CASGLEPRGIQYF. CDR3 DNA: TGTGCTAGTGGTTTAGAACCTCGGGGCATTCAGTACTTC.

This chain uses TRBV7-6 with TRBJ2-7, with 8 positions matching TRBD2. In germline, CDR1 is SGHVS, CDR2 FNYEAQ. There are 15 residues in the CDR3. Germline trimming cut 1 base from V and 4 bases from J; bases unmatched to any gene: 6. The CDR3 sequence: CASSLGSGGPYEQYF. For the CDR3, the DNA is TGTGCCAGCAGCTTAGGGAGCGGGGGCCCTTACGAGCAGTACTTC.

V is TRBV28 and J is TRBJ2-7; TRBD2 matches 12 bases. There are 17 residues in the CDR3. J gave up 4 bases and V 4 bases, and 11 bases lay outside the gene matches. CDR1 is MDHEN and CDR2 is SYDVKM in the germline V gene. CDR3 amino acids: CASSSSSSGRAGYEQYF. Written as DNA, the CDR3 is TGTGCCAGCAGTTCCTCTTCTAGCGGGAGGGCCGGGTACGAGCAGTACTTC.

This chain uses TRBV7-9 with TRBJ2-3, with a tentative D call TRBD1 (5 bases). This CDR3 spans 15 amino acids. The germline CDR1 and CDR2 sequences are SEHNR and FQNEAQ (reference sequence). The V end was cut by 1 base, the J end by 3 bases, with 11 bases between. The CDR3 DNA is TGTGCCAGCAGCTTAGGAGTCCAGGGAACAGATACGCAGTATTTT. As protein: CASSLGVQGTDTQYF.

The V gene is TRBV6-5, the J gene TRBJ1-5, with D possibly TRBD1 on 5 matching bases. The CDR3 contains 14 residues. Trimming took off 2 bases at V and 3 bases at J, with 8 bases between the two ends. Germline V gives CDR1 MNHEY, CDR2 SVGAGI. The DNA for the CDR3 is TGTGCCAGCAGTTACCGGGGGATCAATCAGCCCCAGCATTTT. Amino acids: CASSYRGINQPQHF.

This clone was recorded a few times. The sample carries other DNA sequences with the same CDR3. The chain links TRBV7-9 to TRBJ1-1, with a possible D match to TRBD1 (5 bases). This CDR3 is built from 14 residues. The V and J ends lost 1 base and 1 base respectively, with 7 bases between them. Germline V gene lookup returns CDR1 SEHNR and CDR2 FQNEAQ (reference sequence). Here the CDR3 DNA reads TGTGCCAGCAGCTTAGGCCAGGGGAACACTGAAGCTTTCTTT. Translation gives CASSLGQGNTEAFF.

The chain joins TRBV5-1 to TRBJ2-1, with TRBD1 matching 9 bases. V dropped 4 bases and J dropped 6; count of bases not matched to a gene: 8. Germline V CDR1 and CDR2: SGHRS, YFSETQ. The CDR3 spans 15 residues. The CDR3: CASSPTGGRSNEQFF. CDR3 nucleotide sequence: TGCGCCAGCAGCCCTACAGGGGGCAGGAGCAATGAGCAGTTCTTC.

This rearrangement joins TRBV27 to TRBJ2-2; 8 bases agree with TRBD1. Germline-derived CDR1 and CDR2 are MNHEY and SMNVEV (reference sequence). The CDR3 covers 14 residues. V lost 6 bases and J lost 4; bases outside the gene matches: 4. The CDR3 bases are TGTGCCAGCAGGACAGGGGTGTTCACCGGGGAGCTGTTTTTT. This encodes CASRTGVFTGELFF.

In this sample, this clone turned up a few times. CDR3 sequence: CASSQGSGGTDTQYF. The CDR3 DNA follows: TGCGCCAGCAGCCAAGGCAGCGGGGGCACAGATACGCAGTATTTT. The V and J genes are TRBV4-1 and TRBJ2-3; 7 nucleotides agree with TRBD2. The CDR3 sequence is 15 residues long. V shed 1 base and J 1 base; nucleotides not matched to a gene: 2. Germline CDR1 reads MGHRA; CDR2 reads YSYEKL.

The chain couples TRBV18 to TRBJ1-1; D is unresolved. The V and J ends lost 1 base and 4 bases respectively, with 10 bases between them. CDR1 is KGHSH, CDR2 LQKENI, per germline. The CDR3 spans 14 residues. This CDR3 reads CASSPLQESTEAFF. CDR3 nucleotide sequence: TGTGCCAGCTCACCACTTCAAGAGAGCACTGAAGCTTTCTTT.

The chain uses TRBV27 and TRBJ2-7; the match to TRBD1 covers 7 bases. The CDR3 sequence is 14 residues long. V was clipped by 2 bases and J by 4 bases; unmatched bases: 5. Germline CDR1 and CDR2: MNHEY and SMNVEV (reference sequence). CDR3: CASSLGAGGYEQYF. The CDR3, as DNA: TGTGCCAGCAGTTTAGGGGCAGGGGGTTACGAGCAGTACTTC.

This clone showed up just a few times. The chain has TRBV19 and TRBJ2-3, with TRBD2 matching over 10 bases. This CDR3 region has 16 residues. The germline V gene encodes CDR1 LNHDA and CDR2 SQIVND (reference sequence). Germline trimming cut 4 bases from V and 2 bases from J; bases unmatched to any gene: 6. The CDR3 loop reads CASSNVAGGNTDTQYF. Here the CDR3 DNA reads TGTGCCAGTAGTAACGTAGCGGGGGGAAACACAGATACGCAGTATTTT.

The CDR3 here is CASSPDRVAKNIQYF. The CDR3 DNA is TGCGCCAGCAGCCCTGACAGGGTGGCCAAAAACATTCAGTACTTC. This sequence joins TRBV5-1 and TRBJ2-4; 7 bases line up with TRBD1. The germline V gene has CDR1 SGHRS and CDR2 YFSETQ. The CDR3 is made up of 15 amino acids. Trimming cost V 4 bases and J 1 base; bases outside gene matches: 5.